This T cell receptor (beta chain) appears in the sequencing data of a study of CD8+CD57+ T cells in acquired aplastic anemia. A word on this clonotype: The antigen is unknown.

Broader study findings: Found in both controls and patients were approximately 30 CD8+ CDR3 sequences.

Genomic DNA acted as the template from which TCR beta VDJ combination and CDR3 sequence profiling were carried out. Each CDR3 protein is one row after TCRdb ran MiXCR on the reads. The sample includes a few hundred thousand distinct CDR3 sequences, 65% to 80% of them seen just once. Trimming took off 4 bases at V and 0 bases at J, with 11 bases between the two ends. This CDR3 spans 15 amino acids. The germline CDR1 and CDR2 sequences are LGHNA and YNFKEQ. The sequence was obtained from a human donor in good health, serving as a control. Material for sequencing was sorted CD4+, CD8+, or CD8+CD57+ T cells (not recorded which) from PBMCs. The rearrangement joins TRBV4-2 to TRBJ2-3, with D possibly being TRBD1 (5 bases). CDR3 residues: CASSPDTTSTDTQYF. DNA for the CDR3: TGTGCCAGCAGCCCGGACACCACAAGCACAGATACGCAGTATTTT.